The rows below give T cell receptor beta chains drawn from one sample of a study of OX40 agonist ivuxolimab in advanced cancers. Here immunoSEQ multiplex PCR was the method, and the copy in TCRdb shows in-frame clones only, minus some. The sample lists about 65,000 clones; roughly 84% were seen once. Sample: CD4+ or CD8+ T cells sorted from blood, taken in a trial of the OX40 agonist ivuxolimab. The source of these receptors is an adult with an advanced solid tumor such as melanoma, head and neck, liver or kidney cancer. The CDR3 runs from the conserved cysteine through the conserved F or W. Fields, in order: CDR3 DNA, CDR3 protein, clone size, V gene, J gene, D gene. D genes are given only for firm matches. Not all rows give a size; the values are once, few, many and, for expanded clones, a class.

DNA: TGTGCTAGTAACCGATCCCCCCAGGGAGGCTACACCTTC
CDR3: CASNRSPQGGYTF
size: -
V: TRBV12-5
J: TRBJ1-2
D: -

DNA: TGTGCCAGCAGAGGCGACCCTTACGGCACAGATACGCAGTATTTT
CDR3: CASRGDPYGTDTQYF
size: few
V: TRBV6-1
J: TRBJ2-3
D: -

DNA: TGCGCCAGCAGCTTGGGTCCTAGCGGGGGGGCTGGTGAGCAGTTCTTC
CDR3: CASSLGPSGGAGEQFF
size: -
V: TRBV5-1
J: TRBJ2-1
D: TRBD2

DNA: TGCGCCAGCAGCCAAGATGCCCTATCCTACGAGCAGTACTTC
CDR3: CASSQDALSYEQYF
size: -
V: TRBV4-3
J: TRBJ2-7
D: -

DNA: TGTGCCAGCAGCTTAGCGAGTAATAATTCACCCCTCCACTTT
CDR3: CASSLASNNSPLHF
size: -
V: TRBV7-2
J: TRBJ1-6
D: -

DNA: TGTGCCAGCAGCTTAGGCCGGCGGGGGGATAGAGAAAAACTGTTTTTT
CDR3: CASSLGRRGDREKLFF
size: -
V: TRBV11-2
J: TRBJ1-4
D: -

DNA: TGTGCCAGCAGCCGACGTGCGGGGACCAGGTTGAATGAGCAGTTCTTC
CDR3: CASSRRAGTRLNEQFF
size: -
V: TRBV13
J: TRBJ2-1
D: -

DNA: TGTGCCAGCAGCCGTTTATCGGGAGGGCCGGATACGCAGTATTTT
CDR3: CASSRLSGGPDTQYF
size: -
V: TRBV11-2
J: TRBJ2-3
D: TRBD2

DNA: TGCGCCAGCAGTGAGTCTCTGGGAACGACCACAGATACGCAGTATTTT
CDR3: CASSESLGTTTDTQYF
size: -
V: TRBV10-1
J: TRBJ2-3
D: -

DNA: TGCAGCGTTGGTTCCGGGTCCCAAGAGACCCAGTACTTC
CDR3: CSVGSGSQETQYF
size: -
V: TRBV29-1
J: TRBJ2-5
D: -

DNA: TGTGCCAGCAGCTTGGAGGCACACAACACCGGGGAGCTGTTTTTT
CDR3: CASSLEAHNTGELFF
size: -
V: TRBV5-4
J: TRBJ2-2
D: -

DNA: TGTGCCAGCAGCGTAGCTGGTGCGGGGGGGCCGTCCTACAATGAGCAGTTCTTC
CDR3: CASSVAGAGGPSYNEQFF
size: -
V: TRBV9
J: TRBJ2-1
D: TRBD2